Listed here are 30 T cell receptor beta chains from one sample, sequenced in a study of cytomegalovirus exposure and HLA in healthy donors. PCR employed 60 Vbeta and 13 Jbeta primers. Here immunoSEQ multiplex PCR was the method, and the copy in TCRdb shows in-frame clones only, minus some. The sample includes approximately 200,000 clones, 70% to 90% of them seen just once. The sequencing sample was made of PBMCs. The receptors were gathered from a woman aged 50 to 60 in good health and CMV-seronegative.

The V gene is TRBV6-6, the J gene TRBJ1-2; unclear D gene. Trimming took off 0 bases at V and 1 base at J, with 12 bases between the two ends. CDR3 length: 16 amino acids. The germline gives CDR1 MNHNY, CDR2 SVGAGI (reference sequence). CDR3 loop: CASSYSRLQHNYGYTF. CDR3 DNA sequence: TGTGCCAGCAGTTACTCGAGGCTTCAGCATAACTATGGCTACACCTTC.

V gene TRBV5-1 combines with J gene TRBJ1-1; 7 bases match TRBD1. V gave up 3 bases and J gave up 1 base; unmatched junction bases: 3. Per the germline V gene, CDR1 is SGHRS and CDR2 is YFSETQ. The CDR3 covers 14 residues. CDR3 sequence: CASSSTGRNTEAFF. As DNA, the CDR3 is TGCGCCAGCAGCTCGACAGGGAGGAACACTGAAGCTTTCTTT.

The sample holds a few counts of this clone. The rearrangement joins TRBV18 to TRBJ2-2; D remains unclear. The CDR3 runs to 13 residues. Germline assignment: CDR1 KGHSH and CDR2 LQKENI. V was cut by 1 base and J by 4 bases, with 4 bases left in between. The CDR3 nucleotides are TGTGCCAGCTCACCACTAGTCACCGGGGAGCTGTTTTTT. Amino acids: CASSPLVTGELFF.

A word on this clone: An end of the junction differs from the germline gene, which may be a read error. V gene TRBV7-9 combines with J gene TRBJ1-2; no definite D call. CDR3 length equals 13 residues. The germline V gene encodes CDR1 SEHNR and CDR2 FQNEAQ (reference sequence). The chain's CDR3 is CSSSPRVNYGYTF. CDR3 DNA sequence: TGTTCCAGCAGCCCACGGGTCAACTATGGCTACACCTTC. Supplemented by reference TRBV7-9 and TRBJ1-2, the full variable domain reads DTGVSQNPRHKITKRGQNVTFRCDPISEHNRLYWYRQTLGQGPEFLTYFQNEAQLEKSRLLSDRFSAERPKGSFSTLEIQRTEQGDSAMYLCSSSPRVNYGYTFGSGTRLTVV.

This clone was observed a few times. CDR3 loop: CASSSGTGVRTDTQYF. CDR3 nucleotide sequence: TGTGCCAGCAGTTCCGGGACAGGGGTGAGAACAGATACGCAGTATTTT. This rearrangement joins TRBV28 to TRBJ2-3; TRBD1 matches at 10 bases. The CDR3 spans 16 residues. Germline loops: CDR1 MDHEN, CDR2 SYDVKM. J was trimmed by 3 bases and V by 4 bases; bases with no gene match: 7.

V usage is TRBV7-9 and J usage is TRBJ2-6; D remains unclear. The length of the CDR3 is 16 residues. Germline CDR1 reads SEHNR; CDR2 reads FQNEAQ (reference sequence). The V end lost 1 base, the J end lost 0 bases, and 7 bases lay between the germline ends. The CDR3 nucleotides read TGTGCCAGCAGCTTAGGCCACAACTCTGGGGCCAACGTCCTGACTTTC. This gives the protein CASSLGHNSGANVLTF.

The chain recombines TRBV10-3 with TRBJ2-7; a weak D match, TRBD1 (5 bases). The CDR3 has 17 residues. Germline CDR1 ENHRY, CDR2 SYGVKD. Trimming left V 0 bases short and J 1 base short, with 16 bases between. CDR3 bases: TGTGCCATCAGTGAGTCTTTAGTGGGTGACAGATCCTACGAGCAGTACTTC. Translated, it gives CAISESLVGDRSYEQYF.

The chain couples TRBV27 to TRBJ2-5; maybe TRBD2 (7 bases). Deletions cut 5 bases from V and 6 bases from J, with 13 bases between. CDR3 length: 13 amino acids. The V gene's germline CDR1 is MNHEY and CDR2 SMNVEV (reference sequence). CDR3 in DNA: TGTGCCAGCAGTGGGGGGGGCGGGAAGACCCAGTACTTC. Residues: CASSGGGGKTQYF.

CDR3 sequence reads: CASSRMGQPYEQYF. The DNA of the CDR3 is TGTGCCAGCAGCCGTATGGGGCAGCCATACGAGCAGTACTTC. The J gene is TRBJ2-7, the V gene TRBV28; the D gene is possibly TRBD1 (5 bases). V dropped 6 bases and J dropped 4 bases, with 16 bases sitting between them. The CDR3 is 14 amino acids. Germline V gives CDR1 MDHEN, CDR2 SYDVKM.

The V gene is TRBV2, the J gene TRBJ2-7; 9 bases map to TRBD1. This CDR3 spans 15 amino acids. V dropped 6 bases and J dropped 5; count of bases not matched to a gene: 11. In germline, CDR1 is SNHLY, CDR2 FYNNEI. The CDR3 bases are TGTGCCAGCAGAGGGCCCCGGGACAGGGATCACGAGCAGTACTTC. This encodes CASRGPRDRDHEQYF.

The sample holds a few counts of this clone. The CDR3 DNA follows: TGTGCCAGCAGCGTAGGAGCGGGAGGTTCCTCCTACGAGCAGTACTTC. It codes for CASSVGAGGSSYEQYF. V usage is TRBV9 and J usage is TRBJ2-7, with 9 bases lining up with TRBD2. The CDR3 is 16 residues long. Germline V CDR1 and CDR2: SGDLS, YYNGEE. Unmatched junction bases numbered 4, after V lost 0 bases and J lost 0 bases.

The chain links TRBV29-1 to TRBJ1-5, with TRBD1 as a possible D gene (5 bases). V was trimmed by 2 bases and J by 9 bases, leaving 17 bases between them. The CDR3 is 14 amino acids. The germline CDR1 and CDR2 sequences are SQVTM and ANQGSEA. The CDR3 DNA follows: TGCAGCGTTGAATCCGGGGGGGGAGGCCTGCCCCAGCATTTT. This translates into CSVESGGGGLPQHF.

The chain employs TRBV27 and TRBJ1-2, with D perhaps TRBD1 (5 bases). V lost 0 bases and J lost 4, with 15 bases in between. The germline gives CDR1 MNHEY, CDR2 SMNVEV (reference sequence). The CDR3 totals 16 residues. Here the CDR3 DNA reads TGTGCCAGCAGTTTATCCCTACCGACAGAATTCTATGGCTACACCTTC. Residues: CASSLSLPTEFYGYTF.

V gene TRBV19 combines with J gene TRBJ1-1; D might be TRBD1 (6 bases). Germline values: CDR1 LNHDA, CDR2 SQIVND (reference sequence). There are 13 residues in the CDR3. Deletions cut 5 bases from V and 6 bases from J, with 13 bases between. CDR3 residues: CASSRTAQPEAFF. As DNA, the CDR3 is TGTGCCAGTAGTCGGACAGCGCAGCCTGAAGCTTTCTTT.

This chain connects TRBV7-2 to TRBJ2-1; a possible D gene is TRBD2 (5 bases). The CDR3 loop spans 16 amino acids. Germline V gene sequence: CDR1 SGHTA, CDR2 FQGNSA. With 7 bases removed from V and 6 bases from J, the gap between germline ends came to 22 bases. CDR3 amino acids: CASNPSIPGKANEQFF. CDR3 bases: TGTGCCAGCAACCCCTCCATCCCCGGGAAGGCCAATGAGCAGTTCTTC.

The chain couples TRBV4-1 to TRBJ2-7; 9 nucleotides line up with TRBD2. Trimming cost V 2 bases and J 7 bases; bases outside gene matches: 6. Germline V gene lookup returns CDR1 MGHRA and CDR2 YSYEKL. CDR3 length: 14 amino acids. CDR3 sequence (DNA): TGCGCCAGCAGCCAACTAGCGGGAATAGAAGAGCAGTACTTC. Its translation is CASSQLAGIEEQYF.

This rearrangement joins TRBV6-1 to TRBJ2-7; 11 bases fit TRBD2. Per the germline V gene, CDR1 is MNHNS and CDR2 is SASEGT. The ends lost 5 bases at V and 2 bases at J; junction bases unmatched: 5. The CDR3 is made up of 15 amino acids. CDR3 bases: TGTGCCAGCAGTAGGCCGGGACTAGCGGCCTACGAGCAGTACTTC. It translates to CASSRPGLAAYEQYF.

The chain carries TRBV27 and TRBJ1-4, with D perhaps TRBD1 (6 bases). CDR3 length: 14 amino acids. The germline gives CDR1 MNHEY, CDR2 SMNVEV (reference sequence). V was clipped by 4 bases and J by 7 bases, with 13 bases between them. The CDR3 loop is CASSSQGIGEKLFF. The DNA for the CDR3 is TGTGCCAGCAGTTCTCAGGGGATAGGTGAAAAACTGTTTTTT.

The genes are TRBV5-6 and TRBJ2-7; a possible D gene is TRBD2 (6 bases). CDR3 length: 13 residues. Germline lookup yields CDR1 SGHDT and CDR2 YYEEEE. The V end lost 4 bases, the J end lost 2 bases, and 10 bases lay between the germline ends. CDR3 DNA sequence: TGTGCCAGCAGCCCCACTAGCACCTACGAGCAGTACTTC. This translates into CASSPTSTYEQYF.

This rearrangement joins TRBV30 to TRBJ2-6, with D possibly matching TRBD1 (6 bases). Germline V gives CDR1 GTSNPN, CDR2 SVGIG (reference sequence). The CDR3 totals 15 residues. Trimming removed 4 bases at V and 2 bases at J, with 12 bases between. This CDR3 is CAWTRGGAGANVLTF. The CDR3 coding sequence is TGTGCCTGGACCCGAGGGGGAGCTGGGGCCAACGTCCTGACTTTC.

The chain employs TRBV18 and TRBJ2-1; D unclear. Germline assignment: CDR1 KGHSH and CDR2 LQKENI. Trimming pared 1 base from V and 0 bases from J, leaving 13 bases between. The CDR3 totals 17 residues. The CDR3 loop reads CASSPLSLVNSYNEQFF. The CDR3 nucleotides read TGTGCCAGCTCACCACTATCACTGGTGAACTCCTACAATGAGCAGTTCTTC. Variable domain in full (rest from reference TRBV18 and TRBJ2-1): NAGVMQNPRHLVRRRGQEARLRCSPMKGHSHVYWYRQLPEEGLKFMVYLQKENIIDESGMPKERFSAEFPKEGPSILRIQQVVRGDSAAYFCASSPLSLVNSYNEQFFGPGTRLTVL.

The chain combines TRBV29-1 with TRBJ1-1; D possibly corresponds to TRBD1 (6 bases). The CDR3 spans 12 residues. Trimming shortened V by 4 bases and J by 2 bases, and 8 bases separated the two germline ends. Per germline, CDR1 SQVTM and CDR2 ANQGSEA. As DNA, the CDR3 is TGCAGCGTTGGCAGGGGAAACACTGAAGCTTTCTTT. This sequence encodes CSVGRGNTEAFF.

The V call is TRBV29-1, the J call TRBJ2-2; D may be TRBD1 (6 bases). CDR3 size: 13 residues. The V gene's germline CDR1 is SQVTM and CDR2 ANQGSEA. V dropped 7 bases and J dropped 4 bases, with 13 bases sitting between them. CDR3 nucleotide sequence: TGCAGCGCGGGTAGGGGGACCACCGGGGAGCTGTTTTTT. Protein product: CSAGRGTTGELFF.

CDR3 loop: CASSLRQDSNQPQHF. The CDR3 DNA follows: TGTGCCAGCAGCTTACGGCAGGATAGCAATCAGCCCCAGCATTTT. The V gene is TRBV11-2, the J gene TRBJ1-5, with D hard to call. Germline lookup yields CDR1 SGHAT and CDR2 FQNNGV. The CDR3 has 15 residues. The V end lost 2 bases, the J end lost 0 bases, and 8 bases lay between the germline ends.

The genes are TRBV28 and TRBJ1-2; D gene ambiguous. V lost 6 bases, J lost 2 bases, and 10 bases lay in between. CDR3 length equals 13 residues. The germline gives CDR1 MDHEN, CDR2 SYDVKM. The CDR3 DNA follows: TGTGCCAGCAGGAGGAGCGGAAACTATGGCTACACCTTC. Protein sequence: CASRRSGNYGYTF.

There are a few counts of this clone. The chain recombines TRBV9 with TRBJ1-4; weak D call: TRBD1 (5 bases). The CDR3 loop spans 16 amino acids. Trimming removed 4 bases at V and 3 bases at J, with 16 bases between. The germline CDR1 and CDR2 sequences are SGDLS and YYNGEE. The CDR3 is CASSSVGGSANEKLFF. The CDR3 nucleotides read TGTGCCAGCAGCTCCGTGGGGGGATCAGCTAATGAAAAACTGTTTTTT. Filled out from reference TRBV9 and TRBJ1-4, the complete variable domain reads DSGVTQTPKHLITATGQRVTLRCSPRSGDLSVYWYQQSLDQGLQFLIQYYNGEERAKGNILERFSAQQFPDLHSELNLSSLELGDSALYFCASSSVGGSANEKLFFGSGTQLSVL.

CDR3 in amino acids: CASRLAGLATSSGANVLTF. The CDR3 DNA reads as TGTGCAAGTCGCTTAGCGGGACTAGCAACTAGCTCTGGGGCCAACGTCCTGACTTTC. The chain is built from TRBV12-2 and TRBJ2-6; no DNA check was done on the table's D call, TRBD2. TRBV12-2 is designated a pseudogene. The CDR3 consists of 19 residues.

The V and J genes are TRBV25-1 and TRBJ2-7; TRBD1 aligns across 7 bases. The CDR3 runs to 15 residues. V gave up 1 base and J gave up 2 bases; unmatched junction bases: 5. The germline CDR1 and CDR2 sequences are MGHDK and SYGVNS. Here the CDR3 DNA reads TGTGCCAGCAGTGAATCCCAGACAGGGACCTACGAGCAGTACTTC. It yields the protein CASSESQTGTYEQYF.

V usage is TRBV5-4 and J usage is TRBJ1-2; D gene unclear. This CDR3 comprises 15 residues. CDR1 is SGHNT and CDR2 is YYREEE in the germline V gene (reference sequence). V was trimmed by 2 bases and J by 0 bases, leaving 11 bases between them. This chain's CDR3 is CASSFLTGANYGYTF. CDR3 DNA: TGTGCCAGCAGCTTTCTGACTGGAGCTAACTATGGCTACACCTTC.

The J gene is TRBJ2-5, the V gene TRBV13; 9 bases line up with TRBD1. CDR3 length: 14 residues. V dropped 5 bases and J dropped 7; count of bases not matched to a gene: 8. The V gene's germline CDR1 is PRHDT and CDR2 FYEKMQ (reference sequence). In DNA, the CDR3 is TGTGCCAGCAGCCCAGGGACAGGGAGGGCGACCCAGTACTTC. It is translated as CASSPGTGRATQYF.